This T cell receptor beta chain was sequenced in a study of blood T cell repertoires in COVID-19. Study information: Acute and convalescent COVID-19 samples came from the United States, Italy and Spain. PBMCs, B-cell-depleted T cells, or T cells were the source of the cDNA or gDNA that made up the material.

Trimming left V 0 bases short and J 13 bases short, with 12 bases between. This CDR3 contains 12 residues. Original handling: Scientists estimated how many nucleated cells there were by amplifying reference gene primers. Repertoires were generated with immunoSEQ multiplex PCR, while TCRdb's copy carries only in-frame clones and drops some. That table furnishes V, J and clone size, whereas the DNA furnished D and trimming. This table has around 100,000 clones, approximately 84% appearing once. The sequencing input was peripheral blood. This chain uses TRBV23-1 with TRBJ1-2, with unresolved D. TRBV23-1 falls under the ORF class, with uncertain function. The source of this sequence is a man aged 25 to 45 in a cohort sampled during active COVID-19. The CDR3 coding sequence is TGCGCCAGCAGTCAATCAGCTCCTTCGGGCACCTTC. It codes for CASSQSAPSGTF.